The 28 T cell receptor beta chains in this list originate from one sample, sequenced in a study of T cell responses to AZD1222 COVID-19 vaccine. Sequenced by immunoSEQ multiplex PCR; TCRdb stores in-frame clones only, minus some. In the table there are nearly 110,000 clones, 85% to 90% of which are singletons. The sample consisted of peripheral blood, taken on day 0 of AZD1222 vaccination. Receptors originate from an adult in good health.

CDR3 in amino acids: CATSDSGQGSEKLFF. The DNA for the CDR3 is TGTGCCACCAGTGATTCGGGACAGGGATCGGAAAAACTGTTTTTT. The gene calls are TRBV24-1 and TRBJ1-4; 9 nucleotides line up with TRBD1. Losses at the gene ends were 2 bases for V and 8 bases for J; bases not matched to a gene: 5. The CDR3 has 15 residues. Looked up from germline, CDR1 is KGHDR and CDR2 is SFDVKD.

The chain uses TRBV6-2 or TRBV6-3 and TRBJ1-5; TRBD1 agrees at 8 bases. The CDR3 runs 15 residues. Germline V CDR1 and CDR2: MNHEY, SVGEGT. With V trimmed by 0 bases and J by 6 bases, 4 bases remained unmatched. The chain's CDR3 is CASSYSSGGGQPQHF. The CDR3 coding sequence is TGTGCCAGCAGTTACTCATCAGGGGGCGGTCAGCCCCAGCATTTT.

The rearrangement uses TRBV2 and TRBJ2-1; the D is unclear. CDR1 is SNHLY, CDR2 FYNNEI, per germline. Trimming stripped 4 bases from V and 3 bases from J, with 13 bases between. The length of the CDR3 is 15 residues. CDR3 amino acids: CASSARYTYYNEQFF. The CDR3 nucleotides are TGTGCCAGCAGTGCGCGTTACACATACTACAATGAGCAGTTCTTC.

The J gene is TRBJ2-7, the V gene TRBV27; TRBD2 agrees at 7 bases. This CDR3 comprises 18 residues. Germline lookup yields CDR1 MNHEY and CDR2 SMNVEV (reference sequence). The V gene end was trimmed by 0 bases and the J gene end by 4 bases; junction bases not matched to a gene: 15. CDR3: CASSLSGGRASYTYEQYF. The CDR3 DNA sequence: TGTGCCAGCAGTTTATCTGGGGGGAGGGCCTCTTATACGTACGAGCAGTACTTC.

The V and J genes are TRBV28 and TRBJ1-1, with a weak D call TRBD1 (5 bases). Deletions cut 7 bases from V and 3 bases from J, with 9 bases between. The CDR3 has 12 residues. From germline, CDR1 is MDHEN and CDR2 SYDVKM. CDR3 sequence reads: CASTYRYTEAFF. In DNA form, the CDR3 reads TGTGCCAGCACTTACAGGTACACTGAAGCTTTCTTT.

The V gene is TRBV3-1 (or the pseudogene TRBV3-2), the J gene TRBJ2-1; D unresolved. The V end lost 3 bases, the J end lost 0 bases, and 15 bases lay between the germline ends. The germline gives CDR1 LGHDT, CDR2 YNNKEL (reference sequence). This CDR3 is built from 17 residues. CDR3 DNA: TGTGCCAGCAGCCAGGTAGTCTTGACCCTCTCCTACAATGAGCAGTTCTTC. Its protein product is CASSQVVLTLSYNEQFF.

A note on this clone: Other DNA sequences in the sample encode the same CDR3. This sequence joins TRBV3-1 (or the pseudogene TRBV3-2) and TRBJ1-1; tentatively, D is TRBD1 (6 bases). The CDR3 has 14 residues. V lost 3 bases and J lost 2, with 10 bases in between. The V gene's germline CDR1 is LGHDT and CDR2 YNNKEL (reference sequence). The CDR3 loop is CASSHDRPNTEAFF. The CDR3 nucleotides are TGTGCCAGCAGCCACGACAGGCCAAACACTGAAGCTTTCTTT.

This rearrangement joins TRBV12-5 to TRBJ2-7; 7 bases agree with TRBD1. CDR1 is LGHNT, CDR2 FRNRAP, per germline. The J segment lost 3 bases and the V segment lost 0 bases, leaving 2 bases of the junction unmatched. This CDR3 contains 14 residues. The CDR3, as DNA: TGTGCTAGTGGTTTGGTAGGGGGCGTCTACGAGCAGTACTTC. Translated, it gives CASGLVGGVYEQYF.

This clone appeared a single time. Written as DNA, the CDR3 is TGTGCCAGCAGCGAGGGGAATTCACCCCTCCACTTT. This codes for CASSEGNSPLHF. V and J are TRBV9 and TRBJ1-6; weak D call: TRBD1 (5 bases). Looked up from germline, CDR1 is SGDLS and CDR2 is YYNGEE. Trimming left V 3 bases short and J 7 bases short, with 5 bases between. This CDR3 comprises 12 residues. The whole variable domain, filled in from reference TRBV9 and TRBJ1-6, reads DSGVTQTPKHLITATGQRVTLRCSPRSGDLSVYWYQQSLDQGLQFLIQYYNGEERAKGNILERFSAQQFPDLHSELNLSSLELGDSALYFCASSEGNSPLHFGNGTRLTVT.

The rearrangement links TRBV3-1 (or the pseudogene TRBV3-2) to TRBJ1-1; D is unclear. The V end lost 1 base, the J end lost 0 bases, and 12 bases lay between the germline ends. Germline V CDR1 and CDR2: LGHDT, YNNKEL (reference sequence). The CDR3 runs to 16 residues. The CDR3 reads CASSQVTDTMNTEAFF. CDR3 nucleotide sequence: TGTGCCAGCAGCCAAGTAACAGATACTATGAACACTGAAGCTTTCTTT.

The chain has TRBV5-1 and TRBJ2-2, with D unclear. Trimming removed 5 bases from V and 4 bases from J, with 6 bases in between. The CDR3 length is 12 residues. Germline V gene sequence: CDR1 SGHRS, CDR2 YFSETQ. Written as DNA, the CDR3 is TGCGCCAGCAGTAAGTCCACCGGGGAGCTGTTTTTT. Translated, it gives CASSKSTGELFF.

The gene calls are TRBV11-2 and TRBJ2-1; no clear D. The CDR3 runs to 16 residues. V lost 0 bases and J lost 2, with 11 bases in between. Per the germline V gene, CDR1 is SGHAT and CDR2 is FQNNGV. The CDR3, as DNA: TGTGCCAGCAGCTTAGATCAAAGATCCCCCTACAATGAGCAGTTCTTC. Amino acids: CASSLDQRSPYNEQFF.

This chain uses TRBV28 with TRBJ1-4; a weak D match, TRBD1 (6 bases). Germline V gene sequence: CDR1 MDHEN, CDR2 SYDVKM. Trimming took 2 bases from V and 8 from J, leaving 12 bases between them. This CDR3 is built from 14 residues. CDR3 nucleotide sequence: TGTGCCAGCAGTTTACAGGGGTTAGGCGAAAAACTGTTTTTT. This sequence encodes CASSLQGLGEKLFF.

CDR3 loop: CASSYPSRTSGNDEQYF. DNA of the CDR3: TGTGCCAGCAGTTACCCCTCCCGGACTAGCGGGAACGACGAGCAGTACTTC. This chain links TRBV6-7 with TRBJ2-7, with TRBD2 identical over 12 bases. TRBV6-7 is treated as an ORF (open reading frame) with a function not yet certain. This CDR3 region has 17 residues. V shed 2 bases, J shed 5 bases, and the junction held 10 bases outside the gene matches.

The CDR3 DNA sequence: TGCGCCAGCAGTGAGTCGAGTTTTCGGGGGAACACTGAAGCTTTCTTT. Encoded protein: CASSESSFRGNTEAFF. The J gene is TRBJ1-1, the V gene TRBV10-2; unclear D gene. Germline V gene sequence: CDR1 WSHSY, CDR2 SAAADI. The CDR3 sequence is 16 residues long. V shed 0 bases and J shed 1 base, with 12 bases lying between them.

This chain joins TRBV18 and TRBJ1-1, with 11 bases matching TRBD1. V gave up 3 bases and J gave up 4 bases; unmatched junction bases: 7. Germline CDR1 KGHSH, CDR2 LQKENI. The CDR3 spans 16 residues. CDR3 region: CASSPRPGQGGTEAFF. DNA of the CDR3: TGTGCCAGCTCACCTCGACCGGGACAGGGGGGCACTGAAGCTTTCTTT. Together with reference TRBV18 and TRBJ1-1, the CDR3 gives the full variable domain: NAGVMQNPRHLVRRRGQEARLRCSPMKGHSHVYWYRQLPEEGLKFMVYLQKENIIDESGMPKERFSAEFPKEGPSILRIQQVVRGDSAAYFCASSPRPGQGGTEAFFGQGTRLTVV.

The chain couples TRBV6-2 or TRBV6-3 to TRBJ2-7; perhaps TRBD1 as D (5 bases). V gave up 4 bases and J gave up 2 bases, with 12 bases separating them. Germline assignment: CDR1 MNHEY and CDR2 SVGEGT. The CDR3 loop spans 14 amino acids. This CDR3 reads CASSSTVLPYEQYF. The CDR3, as DNA: TGTGCCAGCAGTTCGACAGTGCTCCCCTACGAGCAGTACTTC.

The table lists this clone with a few counts. The rearrangement joins TRBV19 to TRBJ2-1; 15 bases fit TRBD2. V lost 4 bases, J lost 0 bases, and 4 bases stayed unmatched. CDR1 is LNHDA, CDR2 SQIVND, per germline (reference sequence). The CDR3 extends over 18 amino acids. This CDR3 reads CASSRGLAGGSSYNEQFF. The CDR3 DNA reads TGTGCCAGTAGTAGGGGACTAGCGGGGGGTAGCTCCTACAATGAGCAGTTCTTC.

This clone has more than one count but fewer than ten. The rearrangement uses TRBV7-2 and TRBJ1-1; D perhaps matches TRBD1 (5 bases). Trimming pared 4 bases from V and 4 bases from J, leaving 13 bases between. CDR1 is SGHTA, CDR2 FQGNSA, per germline. The CDR3 is 14 residues long. The CDR3 loop reads CASSSGLYGTEAFF. In DNA form, the CDR3 reads TGTGCCAGCAGCTCGGGGCTCTATGGCACTGAAGCTTTCTTT.

The V and J genes are TRBV3-1 (or the pseudogene TRBV3-2) and TRBJ1-1, with 7 bases matching TRBD1. This CDR3 region has 15 residues. J lost 2 bases, V lost 4 bases, and 7 bases had no gene match. Looked up from germline, CDR1 is LGHDT and CDR2 is YNNKEL (reference sequence). The CDR3 DNA reads as TGTGCCAGCAGCCCTTGGGAGGGGGCTAACACTGAAGCTTTCTTT. Translation: CASSPWEGANTEAFF.

The chain uses TRBV10-3 and TRBJ1-6; D is unresolved. The CDR3 length is 15 residues. Germline V gives CDR1 ENHRY, CDR2 SYGVKD. Deletions cut 0 bases from V and 5 bases from J, with 8 bases between. CDR3 protein: CAISESIDNNSPLHF. CDR3 in DNA: TGTGCCATCAGTGAGTCTATAGACAATAATTCACCCCTCCACTTT.

This chain uses TRBV28 with TRBJ2-3; no reliable D call. Germline values: CDR1 MDHEN, CDR2 SYDVKM. V dropped 1 base and J dropped 0 bases, with 11 bases sitting between them. This CDR3 comprises 16 residues. This CDR3 is CASSLYGLLSTDTQYF. DNA of the CDR3: TGTGCCAGCAGTTTATACGGCCTTCTAAGCACAGATACGCAGTATTTT.

This clone has just one count. CDR3 loop: CASSPSNGRETQYF. In DNA, the CDR3 is TGTGCCAGCAGCCCCAGCAACGGGAGAGAGACCCAGTACTTC. V usage is TRBV5-4 and J usage is TRBJ2-5; tentatively, D is TRBD2 (6 bases). Germline V gene sequence: CDR1 SGHNT, CDR2 YYREEE (reference sequence). The CDR3 length is 14 residues. Trimming shortened V by 4 bases and J by 4 bases, and 14 bases separated the two germline ends.

This clone has more than one count but fewer than ten. CDR3 DNA: TGTGCCACCAGCAGAGACCCCGGTCGGGAGCAGTACTTC. Translated: CATSRDPGREQYF. The chain recombines TRBV15 with TRBJ2-7, with unresolved D. Germline-derived CDR1 and CDR2 are LNHNV and YYDKDF (reference sequence). V lost 0 bases, J lost 7 bases, and 10 bases lay in between. There are 13 residues in the CDR3. Drawing the rest from reference TRBV15 and TRBJ2-7, the complete variable domain is DAMVIQNPRYQVTQFGKPVTLSCSQTLNHNVMYWYQQKSSQAPKLLFHYYDKDFNNEADTPDNFQSRRPNTSFCFLDIRSPGLGDTAMYLCATSRDPGREQYFGPGTRLTVT.

Comments on this clone: One junction end disagrees with the germline gene, perhaps due to a read error. V gene TRBV2 combines with J gene TRBJ2-7; TRBD1 matches at 9 bases. Germline V gene data show CDR1 as SNHLY and CDR2 as FYNNEI. The length of the CDR3 is 10 residues. The CDR3 DNA sequence: TGTGCCAGCAGAGCCGGGACAGGGAGGTTC. This translates into CASRAGTGRF.

The chain uses TRBV19 and TRBJ1-3, with no clear D. From germline, CDR1 is LNHDA and CDR2 SQIVND (reference sequence). Trimming left V 7 bases short and J 0 bases short, with 13 bases between. CDR3 length: 15 amino acids. DNA of the CDR3: TGTGCCAGTACCCCCGCGGCGTTCTCTGGAAACACCATATATTTT. As protein: CASTPAAFSGNTIYF.

J is TRBJ1-5 and V is TRBV28; a weak D match, TRBD1 (6 bases). The CDR3 is 16 residues long. The V gene lost 5 bases and the J gene lost 0 bases, with 14 bases spanning the gap. Germline V gene sequence: CDR1 MDHEN, CDR2 SYDVKM. The CDR3 DNA follows: TGTGCCAGCAGTCCCGGGACACTAGATAGCAATCAGCCCCAGCATTTT. Translated: CASSPGTLDSNQPQHF.

The rearrangement joins TRBV9 to TRBJ2-4; D gene ambiguous. The germline CDR1 and CDR2 sequences are SGDLS and YYNGEE. The CDR3 spans 16 residues. Between the trimmed V and J ends, which lost 3 bases and 5 bases, there was a span of 18 bases. CDR3 DNA: TGTGCCAGCAGCGCCTCCCCTTCCCGTGGCGAAAACATTCAGTACTTC. The encoded protein is CASSASPSRGENIQYF. Variable domain in full (rest from reference TRBV9 and TRBJ2-4): DSGVTQTPKHLITATGQRVTLRCSPRSGDLSVYWYQQSLDQGLQFLIQYYNGEERAKGNILERFSAQQFPDLHSELNLSSLELGDSALYFCASSASPSRGENIQYFGAGTRLSVL.